These 31 T cell receptor beta chains share one sample of origin, sequenced in a study. TCRdb passed the RT-PCR reads through MiXCR, listing each CDR3 protein once. The sample lists about 680,000 distinct CDR3 sequences, 14% occurring once. Sequencing was carried out using memory CD4+ T cells from blood. The receptor set was obtained from a female donor in good health, serving as a healthy control.

V usage is TRBV5-1 and J usage is TRBJ2-2, with TRBD2 matching 15 bases. The CDR3 is 19 residues long. Germline lookup yields CDR1 SGHRS and CDR2 YFSETQ. V was pared by 4 bases and J by 0 bases, with 7 bases of the junction left unmatched. The CDR3 DNA sequence: TGCGCCAGCAGCCAAGGACTAGCGGGAGGGCCGACGAACACCGGGGAGCTGTTTTTT. Residues: CASSQGLAGGPTNTGELFF.

This clonotype showed up many times. This sequence joins TRBV29-1 and TRBJ2-1; D unclear. Trimming took off 6 bases at V and 5 bases at J, with 5 bases between the two ends. This CDR3 has 10 amino acids. Germline V gene sequence: CDR1 SQVTM, CDR2 ANQGSEA. The CDR3 bases are TGCAGCGTCGCCAACAATGAGCAGTTCTTC. Its translation: CSVANNEQFF.

The rearrangement uses TRBV27 and TRBJ1-4; D may be TRBD1 (5 bases). The CDR3 extends over 17 amino acids. Trimming took 8 bases from V and 3 from J, leaving 22 bases between them. Germline values: CDR1 MNHEY, CDR2 SMNVEV (reference sequence). For the CDR3, the DNA is TGTGCCAGCCGCCGCAAGGGACTTATCTTGGCTAATGAAAAACTGTTTTTT. Its translation: CASRRKGLILANEKLFF.

In its sample, this clonotype was seen many times. This chain uses TRBV7-2 with TRBJ2-1; 8 bases align to TRBD2. The CDR3 spans 15 residues. The V segment lost 2 bases and the J segment 9 bases; nucleotides outside the gene matches: 9. In germline, CDR1 is SGHTA, CDR2 FQGNSA. CDR3 bases: TGTGCCAGCAGCTTATATGTGAGCGGGAGTACTGAGCAGTTCTTC. Translating gives CASSLYVSGSTEQFF. The whole variable domain, remainder taken from reference TRBV7-2 and TRBJ2-1, is GAGVSQSPSNKVTEKGKDVELRCDPISGHTALYWYRQSLGQGLEFLIYFQGNSAPDKSGLPSDRFSAERTGGSVSTLTIQRTQQEDSAVYLCASSLYVSGSTEQFFGPGTRLTVL.

This clonotype was picked up many times. The chain links TRBV9 to TRBJ1-2; D is uncertain. The CDR3 covers 15 residues. V lost 0 bases to trimming and J lost 4 bases, with 13 bases between them. The germline gives CDR1 SGDLS, CDR2 YYNGEE. The CDR3 DNA sequence: TGTGCCAGCAGCGTAGGATCCACAGCATTCTATGGCTACACCTTC. Translating it yields CASSVGSTAFYGYTF.

This clonotype has only a few counts. The rearrangement links TRBV28 to TRBJ2-6; D remains ambiguous. CDR3 length: 17 amino acids. V was clipped by 5 bases and J by 0 bases, with 14 bases between them. Looked up from germline, CDR1 is MDHEN and CDR2 is SYDVKM. The CDR3 nucleotides read TGTGCCAGCAGTCCCGTGTGGCGGTTCTCTGGGGCCAACGTCCTGACTTTC. This gives the protein CASSPVWRFSGANVLTF. The entire variable domain, with the rest obtained from reference TRBV28 and TRBJ2-6, is as follows: DVKVTQSSRYLVKRTGEKVFLECVQDMDHENMFWYRQDPGLGLRLIYFSYDVKMKEKGDIPEGYSVSREKKERFSLILESASTNQTSMYLCASSPVWRFSGANVLTFGAGSRLTVL.

This clonotype was counted a few times. This CDR3 is CASSYLAGGTYEQYF. In DNA, the CDR3 is TGTGCCAGCAGCTATCTAGCGGGGGGCACCTACGAGCAGTACTTC. V gene TRBV7-9 combines with J gene TRBJ2-7; 11 bases match TRBD2. The CDR3 sequence is 15 residues long. J gave up 2 bases and V 4 bases, and 4 bases lay outside the gene matches. Germline-derived CDR1 and CDR2 are SEHNR and FQNEAQ (reference sequence).

This chain uses TRBV12-3 or TRBV12-4 with TRBJ2-1, with D perhaps matching TRBD1 (6 bases). V was trimmed by 3 bases and J by 9 bases, leaving 12 bases between them. The CDR3 has 13 residues. The CDR3 sequence is CASSFNRDGEQFF. The CDR3, as DNA: TGTGCCAGCAGTTTCAACAGGGACGGTGAGCAGTTCTTC.

The chain combines TRBV7-2 with TRBJ1-4; 10 nucleotides align to TRBD1. With 4 bases clipped from V and 5 bases from J, the junction kept 7 bases outside the gene matches. Germline-derived CDR1 and CDR2 are SGHTA and FQGNSA. The CDR3 is 16 residues long. The CDR3 loop reads CASSSGQGESNEKLFF. The CDR3 bases are TGTGCCAGCAGCTCAGGACAGGGGGAGAGCAATGAAAAACTGTTTTTT.

V gene TRBV11-1 combines with J gene TRBJ2-3; 7 positions agree with TRBD2. J gave up 2 bases and V 5 bases, and 10 bases lay outside the gene matches. The germline V gene has CDR1 SGHAT and CDR2 FQDESV (reference sequence). This CDR3 comprises 16 residues. The CDR3 sequence is CASSDGTNYNTDTQYF. The CDR3 nucleotides read TGTGCCAGCAGCGACGGGACTAACTACAACACAGATACGCAGTATTTT.

This clonotype showed up many times. The rearrangement links TRBV5-8 to TRBJ1-5; D ambiguous. CDR3 size: 15 residues. Germline V gene data show CDR1 as SGHTS and CDR2 as YDEGEE. The V gene lost 0 bases and the J gene lost 7 bases, with 14 bases spanning the gap. The CDR3 is CASSLEGGSGQPQHF. The CDR3 nucleotides are TGTGCCAGCAGCTTGGAAGGAGGGTCCGGGCAGCCCCAGCATTTT.

V and J are TRBV14 and TRBJ1-2; no definite D call. The CDR3 sequence is 15 residues long. The V gene lost 0 bases and the J gene lost 6 bases, with 14 bases spanning the gap. Germline CDR1 is SGHDN and CDR2 is FVKESK. The CDR3 protein is CASSQDFQDRNGYTF. The CDR3 DNA follows: TGTGCCAGCAGCCAAGATTTCCAGGATCGAAATGGCTACACCTTC.

The chain recombines TRBV11-2 with TRBJ2-1; D remains ambiguous. The CDR3 extends over 14 amino acids. Deletions cut 3 bases from V and 8 bases from J, with 14 bases between. Germline V gene lookup returns CDR1 SGHAT and CDR2 FQNNGV. Here the CDR3 DNA reads TGTGCCAGCAGCTTCAAAGTCCCCCGGGATGAGCAGTTCTTC. Protein product: CASSFKVPRDEQFF. The complete variable domain, with remaining parts taken from reference TRBV11-2 and TRBJ2-1, reads EAGVAQSPRYKIIEKRQSVAFWCNPISGHATLYWYQQILGQGPKLLIQFQNNGVVDDSQLPKDRFSAERLKGVDSTLKIQPAKLEDSAVYLCASSFKVPRDEQFFGPGTRLTVL.

This clonotype was detected ten times or more. CDR3 in DNA: TGTGCCAGCAGCTTAAGCGCAGGCAGACAAGAGACCCAGTACTTC. Encoded protein: CASSLSAGRQETQYF. The gene calls are TRBV7-3 and TRBJ2-5, with D unclear. This CDR3 is built from 15 residues. CDR1 SGHTA and CDR2 FQGTGA come from the germline V gene. Trimming removed 1 base at V and 2 bases at J, with 11 bases between.

This clonotype appeared a few times. The gene calls are TRBV20-1 and TRBJ2-1, with D maybe TRBD2 (7 bases). The germline CDR1 and CDR2 sequences are DFQATT and SNEGSKA (reference sequence). The CDR3 totals 14 residues. The germline V and J ends were trimmed by 3 bases and 7 bases, with 16 bases remaining between them. The CDR3, as DNA: TGCAGTGCTAGGGGAGGGGGATGGCGGAATGAGCAGTTCTTC. Translated: CSARGGGWRNEQFF.

The rearrangement links TRBV5-6 to TRBJ2-7, with a possible D match to TRBD2 (6 bases). Germline CDR1 reads SGHDT; CDR2 reads YYEEEE. Deletions cut 7 bases from V and 3 bases from J, with 20 bases between. The CDR3 has 15 amino acids. The CDR3 nucleotides read TGTGCCAGCCACGTCGTGGGCCGGGGACTCTACGAGCAGTACTTC. Encoded protein: CASHVVGRGLYEQYF.

J is TRBJ2-3 and V is TRBV28; D ambiguous. The CDR3 runs 14 residues. The germline V gene has CDR1 MDHEN and CDR2 SYDVKM. Trimming shortened V by 6 bases and J by 2 bases, and 12 bases separated the two germline ends. The CDR3 sequence: CASRRSSPTDTQYF. The CDR3 coding sequence is TGTGCCAGCAGGAGGAGCAGCCCCACAGATACGCAGTATTTT.

This clonotype showed up many times. The gene calls are TRBV7-3 and TRBJ1-5; D is unclear. This CDR3 has 13 residues. Germline CDR1 reads SGHTA; CDR2 reads FQGTGA. Trimming removed 4 bases at V and 5 bases at J, with 9 bases between. Here the CDR3 reads CASSYTRDQPQHF. DNA of the CDR3: TGTGCCAGCAGCTATACTCGGGATCAGCCCCAGCATTTT.

The V gene is TRBV2, the J gene TRBJ2-5; 7 positions agree with TRBD2. J gave up 5 bases and V 2 bases, and 5 bases lay outside the gene matches. This CDR3 comprises 14 residues. The germline V gene has CDR1 SNHLY and CDR2 FYNNEI. CDR3 DNA: TGTGCCAGCAGTGAATCGGCGGGAGATGAGACCCAGTACTTC. Its protein product is CASSESAGDETQYF. Full variable domain (rest looked up from reference TRBV2 and TRBJ2-5): EPEVTQTPSHQVTQMGQEVILRCVPISNHLYFYWYRQILGQKVEFLVSFYNNEISEKSEIFDDQFSVERPDGSNFTLKIRSTKLEDSAMYFCASSESAGDETQYFGPGTRLLVL.

A few counts support this clonotype. The chain joins TRBV7-7 to TRBJ2-2, with D possibly TRBD2 on 6 matching bases. The CDR3 has 15 amino acids. CDR1 SSHAT and CDR2 FNYEAQ come from the germline V gene (reference sequence). V was cut by 5 bases and J by 0 bases, with 10 bases left in between. In DNA, the CDR3 is TGTGCCAGCAGCCCGAGCGGGTCGAACACCGGGGAGCTGTTTTTT. This gives the protein CASSPSGSNTGELFF.

This clonotype was seen at least ten times. The V and J genes are TRBV4-3 and TRBJ1-4, with 9 bases that match TRBD1. Germline V gene sequence: CDR1 LGHNA, CDR2 YSLEER. This CDR3 has 17 residues. The V segment lost 4 bases and the J segment 1 base; nucleotides outside the gene matches: 7. For the CDR3, the DNA is TGCGCCAGCAGCCGCCACCCGGGACAGGGAACTAATGAAAAACTGTTTTTT. Protein: CASSRHPGQGTNEKLFF.

There are many counts of this clonotype. The J gene is TRBJ2-7, the V gene TRBV5-6, with 8 positions matching TRBD1. The CDR3 totals 16 residues. Germline lookup yields CDR1 SGHDT and CDR2 YYEEEE. Trimming at V came to 0 bases and at J to 2 bases, leaving 7 bases not matched to a gene. CDR3 loop: CASSLAGQGATYEQYF. The CDR3 DNA reads TGTGCCAGCAGCTTGGCCGGGCAGGGGGCAACCTACGAGCAGTACTTC.

This chain connects TRBV6-1 to TRBJ1-5; tentatively, D is TRBD1 (5 bases). The V gene lost 10 bases and the J gene lost 2 bases, with 27 bases spanning the gap. In germline, CDR1 is MNHNS, CDR2 SASEGT. The CDR3 extends over 18 amino acids. The chain's CDR3 is CATLVVAGRTDGNQPQHF. The CDR3 nucleotides read TGTGCCACCCTCGTGGTCGCAGGGCGAACGGACGGCAATCAGCCCCAGCATTTT.

V is TRBV7-2 and J is TRBJ1-1, with D maybe TRBD1 (5 bases). Trimming shortened V by 2 bases and J by 4 bases, and 14 bases separated the two germline ends. Germline CDR1 and CDR2: SGHTA and FQGNSA. This CDR3 has 15 amino acids. The CDR3 coding sequence is TGTGCCAGCAGCTTACAGGGTGGAGGAGGCACTGAAGCTTTCTTT. This codes for CASSLQGGGGTEAFF.

This clonotype was observed many times. The chain recombines TRBV6-5 with TRBJ1-2, with 7 bases fitting TRBD1. Trimming cost V 6 bases and J 2 bases; bases outside gene matches: 6. The germline gives CDR1 MNHEY, CDR2 SVGAGI. The CDR3 sequence is 14 residues long. This chain's CDR3 is CASRRQGRNYGYTF. CDR3 DNA: TGTGCCAGCAGGCGACAGGGTAGGAACTATGGCTACACCTTC.

This clonotype was counted a single time. The gene calls are TRBV30 and TRBJ2-3; TRBD2 agrees at 7 bases. This CDR3 region has 14 residues. Germline values: CDR1 GTSNPN, CDR2 SVGIG (reference sequence). V lost 0 bases, J lost 4 bases, and 4 bases stayed unmatched. The CDR3 coding sequence is TGTGCCTGGAGTGTAGCTAGCGGCGCAGATACGCAGTATTTT. Amino acid sequence: CAWSVASGADTQYF.

This clonotype was counted at least ten times. This chain uses TRBV5-1 with TRBJ1-2; a possible D gene is TRBD1 (5 bases). Trimming removed 1 base from V and 8 bases from J, with 15 bases in between. The CDR3 totals 14 residues. Germline V gene data show CDR1 as SGHRS and CDR2 as YFSETQ. The CDR3 DNA sequence: TGCGCCAGCAGCTTGTCCCTAGGGGAAAACGGCTACACCTTC. It encodes CASSLSLGENGYTF.

This rearrangement joins TRBV5-6 to TRBJ1-5; TRBD1 might be the D (5 bases). Between the trimmed V and J ends, which lost 1 base and 0 bases, there was a span of 14 bases. Germline CDR1 is SGHDT and CDR2 is YYEEEE. The length of the CDR3 is 17 residues. The CDR3 bases are TGTGCCAGCAGCTTGAGACAGTTTATCCTTAGCAATCAGCCCCAGCATTTT. It encodes CASSLRQFILSNQPQHF.

This clonotype showed up many times. V usage is TRBV10-3 and J usage is TRBJ2-1, with D perhaps TRBD1 or TRBD2 (5 bases each). V shed 8 bases and J shed 5 bases, with 13 bases lying between them. Germline lookup yields CDR1 ENHRY and CDR2 SYGVKD. The CDR3 has 13 residues. CDR3 in DNA: TGTGCCATCCGGGACGGCCGCGACAATGAGCAGTTCTTC. Protein sequence: CAIRDGRDNEQFF.

The chain couples TRBV6-6 to TRBJ2-7; D not certain. CDR3 size: 16 residues. Trimming removed 0 bases from V and 4 bases from J, with 16 bases in between. Germline assignment: CDR1 MNHNY and CDR2 SVGAGI (reference sequence). The CDR3 protein is CASSYSFWEPPYEQYF. DNA of the CDR3: TGTGCCAGCAGTTACTCGTTTTGGGAACCACCATACGAGCAGTACTTC.

The V call is TRBV28, the J call TRBJ2-5; 10 bases align to TRBD2. Germline V gives CDR1 MDHEN, CDR2 SYDVKM. V dropped 6 bases and J dropped 7; count of bases not matched to a gene: 5. This CDR3 has 13 amino acids. The DNA of the CDR3 is TGTGCCAGCAGGCTAGCGGGGGAAGGGACCCAGTACTTC. Amino acids: CASRLAGEGTQYF.